This is a list of T cell receptor beta chains from one sample in a study of graft-versus-host responses after intestinal transplantation. TCRdb's table, derived via immunoSEQ multiplex PCR, lists solely in-frame clones and lacks some. This sample carries around 100,000 clones, just under 95% of them seen once, and the ten largest clones take under 1.5%. For these TCRs, the target antigens are not known. The material sequenced was unstimulated CD8+ T cells sorted from spleen or lymph node cells, taken before transplant. The source is a human donor who was the organ donor for an intestinal transplant. The CDR3 runs from the conserved cysteine through the conserved F or W. The D gene is left open where the match is weak. Clone size is not always given. Where it is, it says once, few, many or a class for expanded clones.

TRBJ1-1 . TRBV6-5 . CASTQAGSGTEAFF TGTGCCAGCACACAAGCAGGGTCGGGCACTGAAGCTTTCTTT
TRBJ1-2 . TRBV6-1 . CASRNRYYGYTF TGTGCCAGCAGAAACCGCTACTATGGCTACACCTTC
TRBJ1-1 . TRBV9 . CASSVDWGAEAFF TGTGCCAGCAGCGTAGATTGGGGGGCTGAAGCTTTCTTT
TRBJ1-2 . TRBV9 . CASSVGKGGFYGYTF TGTGCCAGCAGCGTAGGGAAAGGGGGATTCTATGGCTACACCTTC
TRBJ2-7 . TRBV27 few CASSLRSTYEQYF TGTGCCAGCAGTTTACGTAGCACCTACGAGCAGTACTTC
TRBJ2-6 . TRBV27 once CASTPAGANVLTF TGTGCCAGCACCCCCGCTGGGGCCAACGTCCTGACTTTC
TRBJ2-3 TRBD1 TRBV7-9 . CASSPGQGASLTDTQYF TGTGCCAGCAGCCCCGGACAGGGGGCTTCGTTAACAGATACGCAGTATTTT
TRBJ2-3 . TRBV21-1 once CASLTRLREGPNTQYF TGTGCCAGCCTTACTCGTCTGCGGGAGGGCCCAAATACGCAGTATTTT
TRBJ1-1 . TRBV21-1 . CACAGVSTEAFF TGTGCCTGCGCGGGGGTTAGCACTGAAGCTTTCTTT
TRBJ2-7 TRBD1 TRBV27 . CASSSNTGVSEQYF TGTGCCAGCAGTTCAAATACAGGGGTTAGTGAGCAGTACTTC
TRBJ2-2 . TRBV6-1 once CASSDGTGLGELFF TGTGCCAGTAGTGACGGGACGGGGCTTGGGGAGCTGTTTTTT
TRBJ2-2 TRBD1 TRBV15 . CATSGTGRTGELFF TGTGCCACCTCAGGGACAGGGAGGACCGGGGAGCTGTTTTTT
TRBJ2-7 . TRBV2 . CASSEEGSYEQYF TGTGCCAGCAGTGAGGAGGGCTCCTACGAGCAGTACTTC
TRBJ2-7 . TRBV2 . CASSERGDYEQYF TGTGCCAGCAGTGAAAGGGGGGACTACGAGCAGTACTTC
TRBJ1-1 . TRBV4-3 . CASSLQGGTEAFF TGCGCCAGCAGCTTACAGGGAGGCACTGAAGCTTTCTTT
TRBJ2-1 . TRBV30 . CAWGAGSYNEQFF TGTGCCTGGGGAGCGGGCTCCTACAATGAGCAGTTCTTC
TRBJ1-5 . TRBV21-1 once CASTPRGGVPIPLSNQPQHF TGTGCCAGCACCCCAAGAGGGGGGGTCCCCATCCCCCTTAGCAATCAGCCCCAGCATTTT
TRBJ2-1 . TRBV20-1 . CSAREVNEQFF TGCAGTGCTAGGGAAGTCAATGAGCAGTTCTTC
TRBJ2-7 . TRBV6-5 . CASSYSIGYEQYF TGTGCCAGCAGTTACTCGATCGGCTACGAGCAGTACTTC
TRBJ1-1 . TRBV30 . CAWSVRDLGTEAFF TGTGCCTGGAGTGTCCGGGACTTAGGAACTGAAGCTTTCTTT
TRBJ2-3 TRBD2 TRBV5-4 . CASSPARAGGEAADTQYF TGTGCCAGCAGCCCCGCCAGAGCGGGAGGGGAAGCAGCAGATACGCAGTATTTT
TRBJ2-4 TRBD1 TRBV5-1 . CASSSDRGLDKNIQYF TGCGCCAGCAGCTCAGACAGGGGGTTGGACAAAAACATTCAGTACTTC
TRBJ2-1 TRBD1 TRBV11-2 . CASSGTQGALYNEQFF TGTGCCAGCAGCGGAACACAGGGGGCTCTCTACAATGAGCAGTTCTTC
TRBJ2-2 TRBD2 TRBV7-4 . CASSSVTSGRTGELFF TGTGCCAGCAGCTCCGTGACTAGCGGGCGGACCGGGGAGCTGTTTTTT
TRBJ2-7 TRBD2 TRBV7-6 . CASSATSGPYEQYF TGTGCCAGCAGCGCTACTAGCGGCCCCTACGAGCAGTACTTC
TRBJ2-7 TRBD2 TRBV19 . CASSMGGSVYEQYF TGTGCCAGTAGTATGGGCGGGAGTGTCTACGAGCAGTACTTC
TRBJ2-1 . TRBV30 . CAWSAPDEATERFF TGTGCCTGGAGTGCTCCCGACGAGGCAACCGAGCGGTTCTTC
TRBJ1-1 . TRBV20-1 . CSAEDSQAFF TGCAGTGCGGAGGACAGTCAGGCTTTCTTT
TRBJ2-2 TRBD1 TRBV2 . CASSEAAGGVTGELFF TGTGCCAGCAGTGAAGCGGCAGGGGGAGTCACCGGGGAGCTGTTTTTT
TRBJ2-7 TRBD2 TRBV4-3 . CASSQRPAGTYEQYF TGCGCCAGCAGCCAACGTCCAGCGGGAACCTACGAGCAGTACTTC
TRBJ2-1 TRBD2 TRBV6-1 . CASHQSGEAYNEQFF TGTGCCAGCCATCAGAGCGGGGAAGCATACAATGAGCAGTTCTTC
TRBJ2-7 . TRBV14 . CASSQGRLGSYEQYF TGTGCCAGCAGCCAAGGTCGACTAGGCTCCTACGAGCAGTACTTC